This TCR beta chain was sequenced during a study of blood T cells in healthy people across ages. This CDR3 has 15 amino acids. V dropped 6 bases and J dropped 5; count of bases not matched to a gene: 10. A sample-barcoded 5' primer and a J-beta primer mix were used in a second PCR of roughly 6 to 12 cycles. Each CDR3 protein gets one entry after TCRdb re-called the 5' RACE reads with MiXCR. The sample has 800,000 to 900,000 distinct CDR3 sequences, around 68% seen once; the top ten hold 25% to 35%. The receptor was derived from a man aged 30 to 39 in good health. The gene calls are TRBV12-3 or TRBV12-4 and TRBJ2-5, with 9 bases fitting TRBD1. Sequenced material: blood. CDR3 protein: CASSKTGGFWETQYF. CDR3 coding DNA: TGTGCCAGCAGCAAAACAGGGGGCTTTTGGGAGACCCAGTACTTC.